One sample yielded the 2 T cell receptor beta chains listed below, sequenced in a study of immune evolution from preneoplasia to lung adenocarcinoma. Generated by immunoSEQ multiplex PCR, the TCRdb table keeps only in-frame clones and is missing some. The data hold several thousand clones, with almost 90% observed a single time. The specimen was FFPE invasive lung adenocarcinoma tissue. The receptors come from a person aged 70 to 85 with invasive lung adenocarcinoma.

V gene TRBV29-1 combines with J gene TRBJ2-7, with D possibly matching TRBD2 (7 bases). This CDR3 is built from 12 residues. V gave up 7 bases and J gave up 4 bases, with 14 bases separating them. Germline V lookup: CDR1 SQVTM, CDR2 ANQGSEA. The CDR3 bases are TGCAGCGCCTGGGGAGGGGGGTACGAGCAGTACTTC. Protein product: CSAWGGGYEQYF.

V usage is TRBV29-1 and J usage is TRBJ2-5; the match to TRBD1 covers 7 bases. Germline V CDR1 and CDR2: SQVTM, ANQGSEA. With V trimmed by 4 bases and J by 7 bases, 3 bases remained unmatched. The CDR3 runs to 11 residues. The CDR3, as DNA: TGCAGCGTTGGGACAGGAGGGACCCAGTACTTC. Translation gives CSVGTGGTQYF.